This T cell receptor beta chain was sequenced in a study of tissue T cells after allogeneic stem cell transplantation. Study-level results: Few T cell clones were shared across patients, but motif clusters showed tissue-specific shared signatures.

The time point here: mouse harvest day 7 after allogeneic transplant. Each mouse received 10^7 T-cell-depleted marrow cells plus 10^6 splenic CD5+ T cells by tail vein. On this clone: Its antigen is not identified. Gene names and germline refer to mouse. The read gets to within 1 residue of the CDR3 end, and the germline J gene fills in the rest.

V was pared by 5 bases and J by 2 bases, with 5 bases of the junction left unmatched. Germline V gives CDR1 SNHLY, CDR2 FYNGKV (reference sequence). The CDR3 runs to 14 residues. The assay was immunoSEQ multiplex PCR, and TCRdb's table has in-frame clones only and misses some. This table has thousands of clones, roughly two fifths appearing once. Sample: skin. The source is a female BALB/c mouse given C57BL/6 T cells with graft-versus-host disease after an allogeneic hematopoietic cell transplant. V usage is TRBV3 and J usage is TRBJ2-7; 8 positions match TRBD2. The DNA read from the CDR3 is TGTGCCAGCAGCCGTCGACTGGGGACCTATGAACAGTAC. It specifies CASSRRLGTYEQY. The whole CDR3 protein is CASSRRLGTYEQYF.